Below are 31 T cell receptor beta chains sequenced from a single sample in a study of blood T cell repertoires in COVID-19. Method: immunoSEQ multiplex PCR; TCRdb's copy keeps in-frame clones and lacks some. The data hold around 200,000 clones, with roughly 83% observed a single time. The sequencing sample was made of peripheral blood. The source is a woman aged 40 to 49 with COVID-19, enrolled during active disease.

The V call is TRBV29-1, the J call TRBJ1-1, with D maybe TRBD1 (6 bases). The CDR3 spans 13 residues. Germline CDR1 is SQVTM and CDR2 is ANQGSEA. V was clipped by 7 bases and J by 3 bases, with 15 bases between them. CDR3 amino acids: CSAGGGPYTEAFF. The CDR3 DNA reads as TGCAGCGCTGGGGGGGGCCCATACACTGAAGCTTTCTTT.

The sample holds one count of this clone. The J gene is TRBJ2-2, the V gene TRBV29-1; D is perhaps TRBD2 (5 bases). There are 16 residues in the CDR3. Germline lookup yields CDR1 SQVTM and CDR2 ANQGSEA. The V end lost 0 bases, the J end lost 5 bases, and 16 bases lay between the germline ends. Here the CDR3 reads CSVEDIPGRKTGELFF. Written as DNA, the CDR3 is TGCAGCGTTGAAGACATTCCGGGGAGAAAGACCGGGGAGCTGTTTTTT.

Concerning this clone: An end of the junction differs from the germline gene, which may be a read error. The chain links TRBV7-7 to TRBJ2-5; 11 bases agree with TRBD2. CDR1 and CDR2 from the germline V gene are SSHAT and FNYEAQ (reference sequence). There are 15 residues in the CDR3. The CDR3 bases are TGTGCTAGCAGCTTTCTAGCGGGAGGATCCGAGACCCAGTACTTC. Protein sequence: CASSFLAGGSETQYF.

CDR3 in DNA: TGCGCCATCCGACAGACTAACACTGAAGCTTTCTTT. This encodes CAIRQTNTEAFF. This chain uses TRBV10-1 with TRBJ1-1; a weak D match, TRBD1 (5 bases). Trimming left V 10 bases short and J 2 bases short, with 11 bases between. Germline CDR1 reads WNHNN; CDR2 reads SYGVQD (reference sequence). The CDR3 is made up of 12 amino acids.

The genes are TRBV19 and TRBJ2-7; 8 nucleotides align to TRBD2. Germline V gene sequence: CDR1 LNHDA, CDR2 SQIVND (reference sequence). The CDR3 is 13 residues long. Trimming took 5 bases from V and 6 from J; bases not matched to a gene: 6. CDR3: CASSLLGTSEQYF. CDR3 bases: TGTGCCAGTAGTCTCCTGGGGACTAGCGAGCAGTACTTC.

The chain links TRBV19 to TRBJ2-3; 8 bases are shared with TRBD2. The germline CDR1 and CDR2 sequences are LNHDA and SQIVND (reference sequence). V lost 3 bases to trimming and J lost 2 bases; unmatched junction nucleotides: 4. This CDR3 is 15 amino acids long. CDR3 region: CASSIGGGHTDTQYF. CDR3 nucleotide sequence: TGTGCCAGTAGTATCGGGGGGGGGCACACAGATACGCAGTATTTT.

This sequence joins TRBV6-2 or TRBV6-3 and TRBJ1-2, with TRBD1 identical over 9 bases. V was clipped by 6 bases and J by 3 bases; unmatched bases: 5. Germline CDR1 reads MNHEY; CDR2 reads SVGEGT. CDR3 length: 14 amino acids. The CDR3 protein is CASSLDRGDYGYTF. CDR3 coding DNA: TGTGCCAGCAGCTTGGACAGGGGAGACTATGGCTACACCTTC.

The CDR3 nucleotides read TGTGCCAGCAGTCCCGGACAGGGAGTCGGCTACACCTTC. Translating gives CASSPGQGVGYTF. The rearrangement links TRBV12-3 or TRBV12-4 to TRBJ1-2, with TRBD1 identical over 8 bases. This CDR3 comprises 13 residues. Germline trimming cut 5 bases from V and 8 bases from J; bases unmatched to any gene: 7.

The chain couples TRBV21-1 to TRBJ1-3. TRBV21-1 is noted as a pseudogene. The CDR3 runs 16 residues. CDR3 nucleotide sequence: TGTGCCAGCAGCAAAGTCTCGGCGGACTCTGGAAACACCATATATTTT. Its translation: CASSKVSADSGNTIYF.

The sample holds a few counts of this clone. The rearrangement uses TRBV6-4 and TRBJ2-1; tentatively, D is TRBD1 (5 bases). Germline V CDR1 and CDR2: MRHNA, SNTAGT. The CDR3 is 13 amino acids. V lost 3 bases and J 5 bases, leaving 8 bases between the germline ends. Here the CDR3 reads CASSEQENNEQFF. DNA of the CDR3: TGTGCCAGCAGTGAACAGGAGAACAATGAGCAGTTCTTC.

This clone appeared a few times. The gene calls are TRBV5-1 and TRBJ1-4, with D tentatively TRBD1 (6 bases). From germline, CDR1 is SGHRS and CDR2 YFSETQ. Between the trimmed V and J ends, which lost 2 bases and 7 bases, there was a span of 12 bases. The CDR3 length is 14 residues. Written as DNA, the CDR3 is TGCGCCAGCAGCTTAGACAGGCAAGGTGAAAAACTGTTTTTT. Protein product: CASSLDRQGEKLFF.

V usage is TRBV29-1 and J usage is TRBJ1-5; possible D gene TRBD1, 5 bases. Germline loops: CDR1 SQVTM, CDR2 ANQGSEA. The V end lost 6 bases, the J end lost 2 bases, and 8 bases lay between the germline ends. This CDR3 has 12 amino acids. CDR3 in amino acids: CSVRDGNQPQHF. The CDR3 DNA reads TGCAGCGTGCGGGACGGCAATCAGCCCCAGCATTTT.

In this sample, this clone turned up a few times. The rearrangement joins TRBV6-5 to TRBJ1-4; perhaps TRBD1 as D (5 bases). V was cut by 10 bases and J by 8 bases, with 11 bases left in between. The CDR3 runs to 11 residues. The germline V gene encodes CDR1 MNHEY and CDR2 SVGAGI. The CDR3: CATRRGEKLFF. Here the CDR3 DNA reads TGTGCCACCCGGAGGGGCGAAAAACTGTTTTTT.

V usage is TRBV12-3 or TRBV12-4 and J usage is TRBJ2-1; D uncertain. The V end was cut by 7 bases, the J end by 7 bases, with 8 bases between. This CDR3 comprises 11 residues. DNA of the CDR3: TGTGCCAGCACCCTAAGAAATGAGCAGTTCTTC. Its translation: CASTLRNEQFF.

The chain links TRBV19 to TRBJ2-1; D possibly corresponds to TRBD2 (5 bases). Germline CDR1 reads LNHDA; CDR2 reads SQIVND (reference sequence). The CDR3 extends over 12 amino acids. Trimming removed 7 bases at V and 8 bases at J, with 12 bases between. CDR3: CASIQSGYEQFF. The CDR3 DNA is TGTGCCAGTATCCAATCGGGGTATGAGCAGTTCTTC.

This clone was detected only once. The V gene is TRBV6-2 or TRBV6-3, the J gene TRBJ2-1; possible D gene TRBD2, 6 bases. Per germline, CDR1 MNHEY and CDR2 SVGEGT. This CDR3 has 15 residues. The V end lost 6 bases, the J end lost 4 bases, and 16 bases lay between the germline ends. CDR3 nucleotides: TGTGCCAGCAGCCCCTGGAGGGTTTCTTACAATGAGCAGTTCTTC. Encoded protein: CASSPWRVSYNEQFF.

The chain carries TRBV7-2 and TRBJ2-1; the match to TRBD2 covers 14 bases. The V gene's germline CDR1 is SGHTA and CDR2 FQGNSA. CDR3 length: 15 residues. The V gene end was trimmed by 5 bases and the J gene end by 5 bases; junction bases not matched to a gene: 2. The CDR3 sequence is CASSTTSGRDNEQFF. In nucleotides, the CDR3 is TGTGCCAGCAGCACGACTAGCGGGAGGGACAATGAGCAGTTCTTC.

This chain's CDR3 is CASSSTSPHGYTF. The DNA of the CDR3 is TGTGCCAGCAGTTCCACAAGTCCCCATGGCTACACCTTC. J is TRBJ1-2 and V is TRBV28; D gene uncertain. Per germline, CDR1 MDHEN and CDR2 SYDVKM. The V end lost 4 bases, the J end lost 6 bases, and 12 bases lay between the germline ends. The CDR3 consists of 13 residues.

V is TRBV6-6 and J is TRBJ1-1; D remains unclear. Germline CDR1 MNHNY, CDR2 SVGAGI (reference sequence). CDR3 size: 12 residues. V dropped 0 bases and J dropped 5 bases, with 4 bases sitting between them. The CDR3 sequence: CASSYSSTEAFF. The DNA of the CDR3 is TGTGCCAGCAGTTACTCGAGTACTGAAGCTTTCTTT.

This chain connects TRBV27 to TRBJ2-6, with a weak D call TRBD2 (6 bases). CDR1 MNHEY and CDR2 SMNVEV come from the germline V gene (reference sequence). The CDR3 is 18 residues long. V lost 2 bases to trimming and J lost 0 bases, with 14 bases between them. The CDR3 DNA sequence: TGTGCCAGCAGTTTAAGTGGGAGGACTATCTCTGGGGCCAACGTCCTGACTTTC. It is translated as CASSLSGRTISGANVLTF.

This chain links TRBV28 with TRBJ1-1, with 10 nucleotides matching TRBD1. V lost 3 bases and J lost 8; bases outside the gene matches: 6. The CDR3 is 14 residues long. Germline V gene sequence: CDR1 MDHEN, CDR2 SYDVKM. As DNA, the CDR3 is TGTGCCAGCAGTTTGACCCGGGACAGGGGCGAAGCTTTCTTT. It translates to CASSLTRDRGEAFF.

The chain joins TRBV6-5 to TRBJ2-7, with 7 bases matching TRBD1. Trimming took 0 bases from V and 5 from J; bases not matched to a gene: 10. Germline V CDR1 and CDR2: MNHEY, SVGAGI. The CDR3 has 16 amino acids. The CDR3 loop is CASSYSAGDRADEQYF. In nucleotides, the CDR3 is TGTGCCAGCAGTTACTCGGCGGGTGACAGGGCCGACGAGCAGTACTTC.

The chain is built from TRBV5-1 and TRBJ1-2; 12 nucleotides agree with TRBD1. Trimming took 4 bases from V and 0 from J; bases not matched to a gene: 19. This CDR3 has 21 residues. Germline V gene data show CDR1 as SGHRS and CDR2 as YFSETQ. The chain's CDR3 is CASSAPGQGATQKPSNYGYTF. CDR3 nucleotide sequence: TGCGCCAGCAGCGCCCCGGGACAGGGGGCTACGCAGAAGCCTTCTAACTATGGCTACACCTTC.

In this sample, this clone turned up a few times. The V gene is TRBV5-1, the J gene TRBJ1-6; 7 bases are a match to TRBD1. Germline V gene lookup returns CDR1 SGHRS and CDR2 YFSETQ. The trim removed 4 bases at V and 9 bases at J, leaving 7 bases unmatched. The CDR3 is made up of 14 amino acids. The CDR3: CASSLDRASSPLHF. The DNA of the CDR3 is TGCGCCAGCAGCCTAGACAGGGCTAGTTCACCCCTCCACTTT.

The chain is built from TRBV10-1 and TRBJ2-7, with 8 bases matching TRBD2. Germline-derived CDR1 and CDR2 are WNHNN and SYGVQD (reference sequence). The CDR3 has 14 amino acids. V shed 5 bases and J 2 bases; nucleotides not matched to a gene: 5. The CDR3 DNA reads TGCGCCAGCAGTCCTAGCGGGTTCCCCTACGAGCAGTACTTC. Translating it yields CASSPSGFPYEQYF.

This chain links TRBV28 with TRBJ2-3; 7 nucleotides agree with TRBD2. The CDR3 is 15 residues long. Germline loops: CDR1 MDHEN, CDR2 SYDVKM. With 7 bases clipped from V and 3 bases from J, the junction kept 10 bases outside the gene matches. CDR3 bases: TGTGCCAGCACCCCTGGGGGGGGAAAGACAGATACGCAGTATTTT. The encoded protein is CASTPGGGKTDTQYF.

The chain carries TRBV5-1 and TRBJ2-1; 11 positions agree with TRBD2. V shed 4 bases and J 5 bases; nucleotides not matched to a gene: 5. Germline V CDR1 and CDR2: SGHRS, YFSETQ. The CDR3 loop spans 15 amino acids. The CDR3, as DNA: TGCGCCAGCAGCACCGGGACTAGCGGTAACAATGAGCAGTTCTTC. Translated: CASSTGTSGNNEQFF.

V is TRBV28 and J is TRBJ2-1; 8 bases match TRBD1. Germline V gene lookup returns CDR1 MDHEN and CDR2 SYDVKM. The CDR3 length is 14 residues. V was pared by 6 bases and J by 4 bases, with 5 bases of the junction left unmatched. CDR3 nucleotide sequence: TGTGCCAGCAGGACAGGGGTCACGTACAATGAGCAGTTCTTC. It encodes CASRTGVTYNEQFF. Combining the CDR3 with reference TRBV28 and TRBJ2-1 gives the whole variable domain DVKVTQSSRYLVKRTGEKVFLECVQDMDHENMFWYRQDPGLGLRLIYFSYDVKMKEKGDIPEGYSVSREKKERFSLILESASTNQTSMYLCASRTGVTYNEQFFGPGTRLTVL.

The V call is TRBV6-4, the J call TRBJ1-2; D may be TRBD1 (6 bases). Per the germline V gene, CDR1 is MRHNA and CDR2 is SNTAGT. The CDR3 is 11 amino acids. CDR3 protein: CAYHRAEGYTF. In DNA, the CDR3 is TGTGCATACCACAGGGCTGAGGGCTACACCTTC.

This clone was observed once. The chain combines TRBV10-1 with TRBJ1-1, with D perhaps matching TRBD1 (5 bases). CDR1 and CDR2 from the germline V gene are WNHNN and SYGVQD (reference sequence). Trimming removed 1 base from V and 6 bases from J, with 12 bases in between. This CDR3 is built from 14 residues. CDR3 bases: TGCGCCAGCAGTGAGTACCAGGGTGGCGCTGAAGCTTTCTTT. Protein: CASSEYQGGAEAFF.

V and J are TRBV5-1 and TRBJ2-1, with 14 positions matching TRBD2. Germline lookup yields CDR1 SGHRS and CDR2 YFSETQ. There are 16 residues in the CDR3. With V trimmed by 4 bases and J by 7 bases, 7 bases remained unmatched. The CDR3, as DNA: TGCGCCAGCAGCCGGACTAGCGGGGGGCCGGAGAATGAGCAGTTCTTC. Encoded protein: CASSRTSGGPENEQFF.